These 17 T cell receptor beta chains originate from one sample sequenced in a study of blood T cell repertoires in COVID-19. Sequenced by immunoSEQ multiplex PCR; TCRdb stores in-frame clones only, minus some. The table includes about 190,000 clones, under 80% detected once. Sequencing input: peripheral blood. These receptors all stem from a woman in her fifties or sixties with acute or convalescent COVID-19.

The J gene is TRBJ2-7, the V gene TRBV18, with a tentative D call TRBD1 (6 bases). V dropped 6 bases and J dropped 6 bases, with 21 bases sitting between them. The germline V gene has CDR1 KGHSH and CDR2 LQKENI. This CDR3 contains 15 residues. The CDR3 is CASSLTRGERGEQYF. In DNA form, the CDR3 reads TGTGCCAGCTCCCTTACCAGGGGTGAAAGGGGCGAGCAGTACTTC.

The gene calls are TRBV7-9 and TRBJ1-5; the match to TRBD1 covers 8 bases. The CDR3 consists of 14 residues. V was pared by 5 bases and J by 4 bases, with 4 bases of the junction left unmatched. Germline V gene data show CDR1 as SEHNR and CDR2 as FQNEAQ (reference sequence). CDR3 coding DNA: TGTGCCAGCAGCAACCGACAGGGGAATCAGCCCCAGCATTTT. Translated, it gives CASSNRQGNQPQHF.

This clone came up a few times. V is TRBV27 and J is TRBJ2-7, with TRBD1 matching 12 bases. V was clipped by 5 bases and J by 3 bases; unmatched bases: 11. Germline V CDR1 and CDR2: MNHEY, SMNVEV (reference sequence). This CDR3 is built from 17 residues. CDR3 sequence reads: CASSARGTGGRLYEQYF. The DNA of the CDR3 is TGTGCCAGCAGTGCCAGGGGGACAGGGGGCCGTCTCTACGAGCAGTACTTC.

This sequence joins TRBV25-1 and TRBJ2-3; TRBD2 aligns across 8 bases. There are 15 residues in the CDR3. Germline trimming cut 3 bases from V and 4 bases from J; bases unmatched to any gene: 6. Looked up from germline, CDR1 is MGHDK and CDR2 is SYGVNS. The CDR3 coding sequence is TGTGCCAGCAGTGACGAGCGGGGGCGGGCAGATACGCAGTATTTT. Translating it yields CASSDERGRADTQYF.

This clone came up a few times. The chain has TRBV6-1 and TRBJ1-2; no clear D gene. V was cut by 2 bases and J by 5 bases, with 6 bases left in between. Germline V gene lookup returns CDR1 MNHNS and CDR2 SASEGT. CDR3 length: 12 amino acids. The CDR3 here is CASSEPGYGYTF. CDR3 coding DNA: TGTGCCAGCAGTGAACCCGGGTATGGCTACACCTTC.

The CDR3 DNA reads as TGTGCCACCAGTGGGACAGTTAACACCGGGGAGCTGTTTTTT. It specifies CATSGTVNTGELFF. The chain links TRBV24-1 to TRBJ2-2; D perhaps matches TRBD1 (6 bases). This CDR3 is built from 14 residues. Germline lookup yields CDR1 KGHDR and CDR2 SFDVKD. Trimming took off 5 bases at V and 2 bases at J, with 8 bases between the two ends.

This clone was counted between two and nine times. The chain joins TRBV9 to TRBJ2-7; 10 positions agree with TRBD2. CDR1 is SGDLS and CDR2 is YYNGEE in the germline V gene. This CDR3 comprises 16 residues. V was clipped by 3 bases and J by 5 bases; unmatched bases: 11. The CDR3 nucleotides read TGTGCCAGCAGCGAATCTAGCGGGAGTAGCATCGACGAGCAGTACTTC. Amino acids: CASSESSGSSIDEQYF.

The rearrangement joins TRBV29-1 to TRBJ1-1, with no clear D. Germline loops: CDR1 SQVTM, CDR2 ANQGSEA. V dropped 4 bases and J dropped 6 bases, with 18 bases sitting between them. The CDR3 length is 14 residues. Here the CDR3 DNA reads TGCAGCGTTGCGGGAGGAGGAATTATTTCTGAAGCTTTCTTT. Translating it yields CSVAGGGIISEAFF. Filled out from reference TRBV29-1 and TRBJ1-1, the complete variable domain reads SAVISQKPSRDICQRGTSLTIQCQVDSQVTMMFWYRQQPGQSLTLIATANQGSEATYESGFVIDKFPISRPNLTFSTLTVSNMSPEDSSIYLCSVAGGGIISEAFFGQGTRLTVV.

In its sample, this clone was seen a few times. One end of the junction varies from germline; a read error may be responsible. The CDR3 DNA reads TGCAGCGCTAGTAGTGGGCCCATGAACACTGAAGCTTTCTTT. Protein product: CSASSGPMNTEAFF. The chain uses TRBV20-1 and TRBJ1-1; D call uncertain. Germline V gene data show CDR1 as DFQATT and CDR2 as SNEGSKA (reference sequence). The CDR3 spans 14 residues.

The genes are TRBV7-2 and TRBJ2-6; the D gene is possibly TRBD2 (6 bases). Between the trimmed V and J ends, which lost 2 bases and 2 bases, there was a span of 10 bases. CDR3 length: 16 residues. The germline gives CDR1 SGHTA, CDR2 FQGNSA. CDR3 in DNA: TGTGCCAGCAGCTTAAGCGGGTATACTGGGGCCAACGTCCTGACTTTC. Amino acid sequence: CASSLSGYTGANVLTF.

The V gene is TRBV29-1, the J gene TRBJ1-2; a weak D match, TRBD1 (6 bases). Trimming stripped 7 bases from V and 7 bases from J, with 13 bases between. There are 11 residues in the CDR3. Germline V gene data show CDR1 as SQVTM and CDR2 as ANQGSEA. The CDR3 protein is CSGGGQRGYTF. The CDR3 DNA is TGCAGCGGAGGCGGACAGCGTGGCTACACCTTC.

This chain connects TRBV25-1 to TRBJ1-1; 7 bases line up with TRBD1. J gave up 0 bases and V 6 bases, and 4 bases lay outside the gene matches. The germline V gene has CDR1 MGHDK and CDR2 SYGVNS. This CDR3 has 14 residues. For the CDR3, the DNA is TGTGCCAGCAGGCAGACAGGGATGAACACTGAAGCTTTCTTT. Translating gives CASRQTGMNTEAFF.

The chain uses TRBV9 and TRBJ1-5; D unclear. Germline CDR1 and CDR2: SGDLS and YYNGEE. V lost 3 bases and J 3 bases, leaving 7 bases between the germline ends. This CDR3 has 13 amino acids. This chain's CDR3 is CASSDSPNQPQHF. In DNA, the CDR3 is TGTGCCAGCAGCGACAGTCCCAATCAGCCCCAGCATTTT.

The rearrangement uses TRBV30 and TRBJ1-5; D is perhaps TRBD1 (5 bases). V lost 5 bases and J lost 7, with 12 bases in between. Germline CDR1 is GTSNPN and CDR2 is SVGIG (reference sequence). The CDR3 extends over 12 amino acids. Here the CDR3 DNA reads TGTGCCTGGGACATAGGGGTGCAGCCCCAGCATTTT. This codes for CAWDIGVQPQHF.

The chain has TRBV18 and TRBJ1-6; D unclear. Trimming left V 4 bases short and J 0 bases short, with 4 bases between. Germline values: CDR1 KGHSH, CDR2 LQKENI. This CDR3 region has 14 residues. The CDR3 DNA reads as TGTGCCAGCTCACAGAGCTCCTATAATTCACCCCTCCACTTT. Encoded protein: CASSQSSYNSPLHF.

CDR3 DNA: TGTGCCAGCAGCTTGTACGAGGGTACAGTCCATGGCTACACCTTC. Its protein is CASSLYEGTVHGYTF. V is TRBV5-6 and J is TRBJ1-2; no definite D call. The CDR3 spans 15 residues. Germline CDR1 and CDR2: SGHDT and YYEEEE. V was trimmed by 1 base and J by 6 bases, leaving 16 bases between them.

This chain connects TRBV19 to TRBJ2-6; 7 positions match TRBD1. The CDR3 totals 19 residues. Trimming at V came to 2 bases and at J to 6 bases, leaving 16 bases not matched to a gene. Germline V gene lookup returns CDR1 LNHDA and CDR2 SQIVND (reference sequence). The CDR3 nucleotides read TGTGCCAGTAGTATAATAGGAAACAGGGGAGCCGGGGAGGCCAACGTCCTGACTTTC. Translated: CASSIIGNRGAGEANVLTF.